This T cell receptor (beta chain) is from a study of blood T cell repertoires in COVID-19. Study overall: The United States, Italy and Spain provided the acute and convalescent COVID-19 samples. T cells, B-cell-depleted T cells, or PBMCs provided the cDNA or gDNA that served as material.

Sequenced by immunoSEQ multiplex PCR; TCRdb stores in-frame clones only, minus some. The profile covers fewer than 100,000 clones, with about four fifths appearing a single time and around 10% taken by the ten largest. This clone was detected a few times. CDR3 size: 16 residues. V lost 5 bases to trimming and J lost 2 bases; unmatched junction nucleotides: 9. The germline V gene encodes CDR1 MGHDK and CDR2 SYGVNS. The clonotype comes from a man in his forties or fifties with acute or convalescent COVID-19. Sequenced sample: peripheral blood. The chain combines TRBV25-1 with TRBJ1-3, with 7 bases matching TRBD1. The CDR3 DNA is TGTGCCAGCAGTCGAGAGGGGGCCGGGCCTGGAAACACCATATATTTT. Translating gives CASSREGAGPGNTIYF.